This passage covers 28 T cell receptor beta chains from one sample sequenced in a study of blood T cell repertoires in COVID-19. The assay was immunoSEQ multiplex PCR, and TCRdb's table has in-frame clones only and misses some. The data hold 200,000 to 300,000 clones, with 70% to 90% observed a single time. The sequencing input was peripheral blood. These TCRs come from a woman aged 55 to 70 with COVID-19, enrolled during active disease.

The chain recombines TRBV3-1 (or the pseudogene TRBV3-2) with TRBJ1-1; D possibly corresponds to TRBD1 (6 bases). The germline V gene has CDR1 LGHDT and CDR2 YNNKEL (reference sequence). The CDR3 sequence is 14 residues long. The ends were cut back, 2 bases at V and 2 bases at J, with 9 bases in the middle. This CDR3 reads CASSQPGQNTEAFF. CDR3 DNA sequence: TGTGCCAGCAGCCAACCGGGACAAAACACTGAAGCTTTCTTT.

The CDR3 sequence is CASSLEGPGGRTEAFF. CDR3 in DNA: TGTGCCAGCAGCTTAGAGGGGCCAGGGGGCAGGACTGAAGCTTTCTTT. The chain links TRBV7-7 to TRBJ1-1; 8 positions agree with TRBD1. Germline V gene lookup returns CDR1 SSHAT and CDR2 FNYEAQ (reference sequence). With 1 base clipped from V and 5 bases from J, the junction kept 9 bases outside the gene matches. This CDR3 has 16 amino acids.

This clone has only one observation. CDR3 amino acids: CASSLRLAASTDTQYF. The CDR3 DNA follows: TGTGCCAGCAGCTTACGTCTAGCGGCTAGCACAGATACGCAGTATTTT. The genes are TRBV7-9 and TRBJ2-3, with 7 bases fitting TRBD2. Germline CDR1 reads SEHNR; CDR2 reads FQNEAQ (reference sequence). Losses at the gene ends were 2 bases for V and 0 bases for J; bases not matched to a gene: 5. This CDR3 region has 16 residues.

CDR3 amino acids: CASSEYNRGDTGELFF. The CDR3 bases are TGTGCCAGCAGTGAATATAACAGGGGTGACACCGGGGAGCTGTTTTTT. V is TRBV6-1 and J is TRBJ2-2; TRBD1 matches 7 bases. This CDR3 is built from 16 residues. Trimming at V came to 2 bases and at J to 3 bases, leaving 6 bases not matched to a gene. Per germline, CDR1 MNHNS and CDR2 SASEGT.

This sequence joins TRBV19 and TRBJ2-1, with TRBD2 matching over 7 bases. The germline V gene has CDR1 LNHDA and CDR2 SQIVND (reference sequence). CDR3 length equals 14 residues. The V segment lost 5 bases and the J segment 2 bases; nucleotides outside the gene matches: 3. In nucleotides, the CDR3 is TGTGCCAGTAGTCCGGGACTAACCTACAATGAGCAGTTCTTC. Translated: CASSPGLTYNEQFF.

This chain links TRBV2 with TRBJ1-1, with 9 bases identical to TRBD1. V shed 6 bases, J shed 4 bases, and the junction held 6 bases outside the gene matches. The CDR3 spans 14 residues. The germline V gene encodes CDR1 SNHLY and CDR2 FYNNEI. CDR3 residues: CASRLQGAPTEAFF. The CDR3 DNA follows: TGTGCCAGCAGGCTACAGGGGGCGCCCACTGAAGCTTTCTTT.

A word on this clone: Within the sample, other DNA sequences also encode this same CDR3. As DNA, the CDR3 is TGCGCCAGCAGCTTGGACAGGATCTCTGGAAACACCATATATTTT. Protein sequence: CASSLDRISGNTIYF. The chain joins TRBV5-1 to TRBJ1-3; D is perhaps TRBD1 (5 bases). Germline values: CDR1 SGHRS, CDR2 YFSETQ. The CDR3 sequence is 15 residues long. V lost 0 bases and J 0 bases, leaving 7 bases between the germline ends.

The rearrangement uses TRBV3-1 (or the pseudogene TRBV3-2) and TRBJ2-3; 11 positions match TRBD2. This CDR3 has 15 amino acids. Germline V gives CDR1 LGHDT, CDR2 YNNKEL (reference sequence). The junction had 6 bases not matched to a gene; V was cut back by 6 bases and J by 4 bases. CDR3 DNA: TGTGCCAGCAGTCCCCCACTAGCGGGAGCAGATACGCAGTATTTT. This codes for CASSPPLAGADTQYF.

The chain is built from TRBV9 and TRBJ2-5; TRBD2 matches 10 bases. This CDR3 spans 15 amino acids. V was pared by 4 bases and J by 2 bases, with 5 bases of the junction left unmatched. Looked up from germline, CDR1 is SGDLS and CDR2 is YYNGEE. The CDR3 here is CASSPTSGRQETQYF. CDR3 coding DNA: TGTGCCAGCAGCCCGACTAGCGGGCGACAAGAGACCCAGTACTTC.

The chain uses TRBV4-1 and TRBJ2-1; TRBD2 agrees at 12 bases. The germline CDR1 and CDR2 sequences are MGHRA and YSYEKL. The CDR3 loop spans 20 amino acids. V lost 1 base, J lost 0 bases, and 10 bases stayed unmatched. CDR3 residues: CASSQVPGTSGLSSYNEQFF. Here the CDR3 DNA reads TGCGCCAGCAGCCAAGTCCCCGGGACTAGCGGGCTTAGCTCCTACAATGAGCAGTTCTTC.

The chain is built from TRBV24-1 and TRBJ2-3; D is ambiguous. CDR1 and CDR2 from the germline V gene are KGHDR and SFDVKD. V dropped 3 bases and J dropped 2 bases, with 8 bases sitting between them. The CDR3 totals 14 residues. The DNA for the CDR3 is TGTGCCACCAGTGATGTTGGAGTCACAGATACGCAGTATTTT. Translating gives CATSDVGVTDTQYF.

This clone showed up just a few times. V usage is TRBV5-4 and J usage is TRBJ2-3, with 8 bases lining up with TRBD1. Trimming took 4 bases from V and 5 from J; bases not matched to a gene: 6. Germline V gives CDR1 SGHNT, CDR2 YYREEE (reference sequence). The CDR3 consists of 14 residues. The CDR3 bases are TGTGCCAGCAGCCGCCAGGGGGCGCAAGATACGCAGTATTTT. It is translated as CASSRQGAQDTQYF.

The chain combines TRBV5-6 with TRBJ1-4, with D perhaps matching TRBD1 (6 bases). V lost 4 bases and J lost 0, with 13 bases in between. The CDR3 consists of 16 residues. The germline CDR1 and CDR2 sequences are SGHDT and YYEEEE. The CDR3 sequence is CASSESGVATNEKLFF. The CDR3 nucleotides read TGTGCCAGCAGCGAATCAGGGGTTGCAACTAATGAAAAACTGTTTTTT.

This chain connects TRBV7-9 to TRBJ2-5; 14 nucleotides match TRBD2. The trim removed 4 bases at V and 5 bases at J, leaving 3 bases unmatched. Germline assignment: CDR1 SEHNR and CDR2 FQNEAQ (reference sequence). The CDR3 has 15 amino acids. The CDR3 region has the DNA TGTGCCAGCAGCTCGACTAGCGGGAGGGCTGAGACCCAGTACTTC. Its protein is CASSSTSGRAETQYF.

This chain links TRBV6-2 or TRBV6-3 with TRBJ2-7; possibly TRBD1 for D (6 bases). V lost 2 bases and J 3 bases, leaving 11 bases between the germline ends. CDR1 is MNHEY and CDR2 is SVGEGT in the germline V gene. The CDR3 contains 14 residues. CDR3 DNA: TGTGCCAGCAGTTACGGGGGCGCGCTCTACGAGCAGTACTTC. It yields the protein CASSYGGALYEQYF.

This sequence joins TRBV9 and TRBJ1-6, with unresolved D. Trimming removed 3 bases at V and 7 bases at J, with 11 bases between. The germline V gene encodes CDR1 SGDLS and CDR2 YYNGEE. The CDR3 contains 14 residues. The CDR3: CASSAGHGNSPLHF. The CDR3 DNA reads TGTGCCAGCAGCGCAGGTCATGGCAATTCACCCCTCCACTTT. Using reference TRBV9 and TRBJ1-6 for the parts outside the CDR3, the full variable domain is DSGVTQTPKHLITATGQRVTLRCSPRSGDLSVYWYQQSLDQGLQFLIQYYNGEERAKGNILERFSAQQFPDLHSELNLSSLELGDSALYFCASSAGHGNSPLHFGNGTRLTVT.

The rearrangement joins TRBV9 to TRBJ2-4; TRBD2 is a possible D gene (6 bases). The germline V gene has CDR1 SGDLS and CDR2 YYNGEE. V lost 5 bases to trimming and J lost 3 bases, with 12 bases between them. The CDR3 is made up of 14 amino acids. The CDR3 loop reads CASSGGIVKNIQYF. In DNA form, the CDR3 reads TGTGCCAGCAGTGGGGGGATAGTCAAAAACATTCAGTACTTC.

CDR3 amino acids: CASSLRDARGPSGNTIYF. The DNA of the CDR3 is TGTGCCAGCTCACTCCGTGATGCTAGGGGGCCCTCTGGAAACACCATATATTTT. The V and J genes are TRBV18 and TRBJ1-3; TRBD1 aligns across 7 bases. After removal of 4 bases from V and 0 bases from J, the junction contained 12 bases not matched to a gene. This CDR3 region has 18 residues. Germline V gene lookup returns CDR1 KGHSH and CDR2 LQKENI.

This clone was recorded a few times. This chain connects TRBV7-9 to TRBJ2-7, with 7 bases lining up with TRBD1. The CDR3 covers 17 residues. The trim removed 0 bases at V and 1 base at J, leaving 9 bases unmatched. Germline V gene lookup returns CDR1 SEHNR and CDR2 FQNEAQ (reference sequence). The CDR3 region is CASSLAGRGPLSYEQYF. The CDR3, as DNA: TGTGCCAGCAGCTTAGCGGGAAGGGGGCCACTGTCCTACGAGCAGTACTTC. The complete variable domain, with remaining parts taken from reference TRBV7-9 and TRBJ2-7, reads DTGVSQNPRHKITKRGQNVTFRCDPISEHNRLYWYRQTLGQGPEFLTYFQNEAQLEKSRLLSDRFSAERPKGSFSTLEIQRTEQGDSAMYLCASSLAGRGPLSYEQYFGPGTRLTVT.

The chain has TRBV29-1 and TRBJ2-2, with TRBD2 identical over 11 bases. Germline V gene data show CDR1 as SQVTM and CDR2 as ANQGSEA. The CDR3 is 14 amino acids. Trimming removed 5 bases from V and 4 bases from J; junction bases left unmatched: 3. CDR3 residues: CSVTSGSVTGELFF. In DNA, the CDR3 is TGCAGCGTTACTAGCGGGAGTGTCACCGGGGAGCTGTTTTTT.

The chain has TRBV29-1 and TRBJ2-7, with D possibly TRBD1 on 6 matching bases. The CDR3 extends over 14 amino acids. V lost 6 bases and J 5 bases, leaving 20 bases between the germline ends. Germline values: CDR1 SQVTM, CDR2 ANQGSEA. CDR3 bases: TGCAGCGTCCGGAACCTCGGGACAACAGACGAGCAGTACTTC. Translated: CSVRNLGTTDEQYF.

This sequence joins TRBV9 and TRBJ2-3, with D possibly TRBD2 on 6 matching bases. V lost 3 bases and J 2 bases, leaving 13 bases between the germline ends. Germline V gene data show CDR1 as SGDLS and CDR2 as YYNGEE. CDR3 length: 15 amino acids. CDR3 amino acids: CASSAVAVLTDTQYF. The CDR3 DNA sequence: TGTGCCAGCAGCGCGGTAGCGGTCCTCACAGATACGCAGTATTTT.

This chain connects TRBV18 to TRBJ2-7; no clear D. V shed 7 bases and J shed 0 bases, with 28 bases lying between them. The length of the CDR3 is 19 residues. Germline CDR1 is KGHSH and CDR2 is LQKENI. The CDR3 bases are TGTGCCAGCTACTCCGGGTTCCATACCTCCCCCAAGGACTCCTACGAGCAGTACTTC. This sequence encodes CASYSGFHTSPKDSYEQYF.

V and J are TRBV29-1 and TRBJ1-5, with TRBD1 identical over 10 bases. Germline-derived CDR1 and CDR2 are SQVTM and ANQGSEA. The V and J ends lost 4 bases and 5 bases, in that order; junction bases with no gene match: 5. The CDR3 consists of 14 residues. The CDR3 DNA reads TGCAGCGTTGCGTCTGGGACAGGGGATCAGCCCCAGCATTTT. It codes for CSVASGTGDQPQHF.

The rearrangement links TRBV5-1 to TRBJ1-1; D may be TRBD1 (6 bases). V was trimmed by 0 bases and J by 0 bases, leaving 9 bases between them. The CDR3 runs 15 residues. Germline CDR1 is SGHRS and CDR2 is YFSETQ. The CDR3 DNA reads as TGCGCCAGCAGCTTGGCAGGACAGCTGAACACTGAAGCTTTCTTT. It encodes CASSLAGQLNTEAFF. Combining the CDR3 with reference TRBV5-1 and TRBJ1-1 gives the whole variable domain KAGVTQTPRYLIKTRGQQVTLSCSPISGHRSVSWYQQTPGQGLQFLFEYFSETQRNKGNFPGRFSGRQFSNSRSEMNVSTLELGDSALYLCASSLAGQLNTEAFFGQGTRLTVV.

The CDR3 DNA follows: TGTGCCAGCAGTAGTTCGACGGGACAGGGAAACACTGAAGCTTTCTTT. This sequence encodes CASSSSTGQGNTEAFF. This chain links TRBV28 with TRBJ1-1; 9 nucleotides match TRBD1. The CDR3 is 16 amino acids. Germline lookup yields CDR1 MDHEN and CDR2 SYDVKM. After removal of 5 bases from V and 2 bases from J, the junction contained 9 bases not matched to a gene.

The chain combines TRBV6-5 with TRBJ1-2; 9 bases agree with TRBD1. This CDR3 has 15 residues. The V and J ends lost 6 bases and 4 bases, in that order; junction bases with no gene match: 9. Germline V CDR1 and CDR2: MNHEY, SVGAGI. The CDR3 sequence is CASSSGTGTGYGYTF. As DNA, the CDR3 is TGTGCCAGCAGCAGTGGGACAGGGACGGGCTATGGCTACACCTTC.

V and J are TRBV7-2 and TRBJ2-3, with TRBD2 matching over 14 bases. The CDR3 extends over 12 amino acids. The V and J ends lost 4 bases and 14 bases, in that order; junction bases with no gene match: 2. Looked up from germline, CDR1 is SGHTA and CDR2 is FQGNSA. CDR3 nucleotides: TGTGCCAGCAGCTGGGGGACTAGCGGGGGGTATTTT. It yields the protein CASSWGTSGGYF. Full variable domain (missing parts from reference TRBV7-2 and TRBJ2-3): GAGVSQSPSNKVTEKGKDVELRCDPISGHTALYWYRQSLGQGLEFLIYFQGNSAPDKSGLPSDRFSAERTGGSVSTLTIQRTQQEDSAVYLCASSWGTSGGYFGPGTRLTVL.